This TCR beta chain is drawn from a study of blood T cells in healthy people across ages. Using a J-beta primer mix together with a sample-barcoded 5' primer, a second PCR was run for about 6 to 11 cycles. Every sample gave at least 2.5 million paired-end reads containing CDR3. TCRdb ran MiXCR on the 5' RACE reads and lists one entry per CDR3 protein. This table holds approximately 810,000 distinct CDR3 sequences, 29% found once. This CDR3 comprises 15 residues. Per the germline V gene, CDR1 is MNHEY and CDR2 is SVGEGT. The V segment lost 2 bases and the J segment 6 bases; nucleotides outside the gene matches: 7.

The receptor was derived from a woman at least 80 years old in good health. The sequenced material came from blood. This chain links TRBV6-2 or TRBV6-3 with TRBJ2-1, with 7 nucleotides matching TRBD2. DNA for the CDR3: TGTGCCAGCAGTTACAGGTTCGGGGAGGGCAATGAGCAGTTCTTC. It is translated as CASSYRFGEGNEQFF.